The T cell receptor beta chain described here comes from a study of tumor and adjacent non-tumor tissue in lung cancer. Study observations and caveats: Significantly higher TCR diversity was found in tumor than normal lung.

As to this clonotype: Its antigen is still unknown. This may be a read error, as it is one base from a much larger clone.

This CDR3 comprises 15 residues. In germline, CDR1 is MNHEY, CDR2 SVGEGT. This sample's RNA came from whole unsorted tissue. Three rounds of nested PCR, following a modified ARM-PCR protocol, produced the TCRbeta library. From the multiplex PCR reads, TCRdb called clonotypes with MiXCR, one entry per CDR3 protein. The sample lists roughly 220,000 distinct CDR3 sequences, roughly 70% occurring once. The chain combines TRBV6-2 or TRBV6-3 with TRBJ2-7; D is unresolved. Sequencing was done on a sample of lung tumor tissue. The source is a man aged 60-69 years with non-small cell lung cancer. The DNA of the CDR3 is TGTGCCAGCACTTACTCGATCAGCGTTTCCTACGAGCAGTACTTC. This codes for CASTYSISVSYEQYF.